This T cell receptor (beta chain) comes out of a study of cytomegalovirus exposure and HLA in healthy donors. The CDR3 sequence is 12 residues long. Germline CDR1 reads SGDLS; CDR2 reads YYNGEE. The V gene lost 2 bases and the J gene lost 7 bases, with 9 bases spanning the gap. The PCR contained 60 Vbeta and 13 Jbeta primers. Data came from immunoSEQ multiplex PCR; TCRdb stores just in-frame clones and leaves some out. The table shows 95,000 to 150,000 clones, with 65% to 80% occurring only once. This receptor was obtained from a middle-aged woman in good health and CMV-seropositive. Sequencing was performed on PBMCs. This sequence joins TRBV9 and TRBJ1-1; D might be TRBD1 (5 bases). DNA of the CDR3: TGTGCCAGCAGCGTGGGGGGTCGTGAAGCTTTCTTT. Protein: CASSVGGREAFF.